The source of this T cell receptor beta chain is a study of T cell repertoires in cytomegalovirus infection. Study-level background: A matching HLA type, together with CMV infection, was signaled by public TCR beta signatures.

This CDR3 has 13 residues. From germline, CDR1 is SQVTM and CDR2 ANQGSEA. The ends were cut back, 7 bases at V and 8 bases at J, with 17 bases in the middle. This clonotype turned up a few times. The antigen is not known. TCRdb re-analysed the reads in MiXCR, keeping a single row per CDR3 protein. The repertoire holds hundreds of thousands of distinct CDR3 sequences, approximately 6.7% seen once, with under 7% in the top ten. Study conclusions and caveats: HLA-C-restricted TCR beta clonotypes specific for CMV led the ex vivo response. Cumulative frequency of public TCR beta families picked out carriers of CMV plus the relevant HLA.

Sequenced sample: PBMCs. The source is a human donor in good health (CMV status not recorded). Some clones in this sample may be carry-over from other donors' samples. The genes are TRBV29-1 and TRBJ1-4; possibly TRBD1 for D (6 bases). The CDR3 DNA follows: TGCAGCGCTGCGACAGGCCTCCGGGAAAAACTGTTTTTT. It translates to CSAATGLREKLFF.